This is a list of T cell receptor beta chains from one sample in a study of cytomegalovirus exposure and HLA in healthy donors. Data came from immunoSEQ multiplex PCR; TCRdb stores just in-frame clones and leaves some out. Among over 45,000 clones listed, approximately 94% were seen once. Sequencing was done on a sample of PBMCs. The origin of the receptors is a man younger than 35 in good health and CMV-seronegative. Each CDR3 is given with its conserved first and last residue. Each record gives: V gene, clone size, J gene, D gene, CDR3 DNA, CDR3 protein. A D gene is named only where the DNA matches it firmly. Only some rows state a clone size, as once, few, many or a class for expanded clones.

>TRBV5-4|-|TRBJ2-7|TRBD2
TGTGCCAGCAGCTTAAGCGGGAGGGTTTCCCACGAGCAGTACTTC
CASSLSGRVSHEQYF
>TRBV27|-|TRBJ2-7|TRBD2
TGTGCCAGCAGTTTATCGACTAGCGGGACGAACTACGAGCAGTACTTC
CASSLSTSGTNYEQYF
>TRBV28|once|TRBJ2-7|TRBD2
TGTGCCAGCAGTTTAGCCGGGACTAGCGGATTCTACGAGCAGTACTTC
CASSLAGTSGFYEQYF
>TRBV5-6|-|TRBJ2-2|TRBD2
TGTGCCAGCAGCTTCGGCGGGAGGGTCTCCCCCGGGGAGCTGTTTTTT
CASSFGGRVSPGELFF
>TRBV10-2|-|TRBJ2-2|TRBD1
TGCGCCAGCAGTGAGTTCCGGACAGGGACCGGGGAGCTGTTTTTT
CASSEFRTGTGELFF
>TRBV6-5|-|TRBJ2-1|TRBD2
TGTGCCAGCAGTTACCGGACTAGGATCGTCAATGAGCAGTTCTTC
CASSYRTRIVNEQFF
>TRBV6-4|-|TRBJ1-2|-
TGTGCCAGCAGAGAGGGAGGAGTAGGGGATGGCTACACCTTC
CASREGGVGDGYTF
>TRBV14|-|TRBJ1-4|-
TGTGCCAGCAGCCAAGCTCGCCAGGGCCGGGCTAATGAAAAACTGTTTTTT
CASSQARQGRANEKLFF
>TRBV6-6|-|TRBJ2-3|TRBD2
TGTGCCAGCAGTCCAGCTAGCGGGAGGGCAGATACGCAGTATTTT
CASSPASGRADTQYF
>TRBV7-9|-|TRBJ2-5|TRBD2
TGTGCCAGCAGCCTAACGCGGGAGGGCCTTTTTCCGGAGACCCAGTACTTC
CASSLTREGLFPETQYF
>TRBV5-5|-|TRBJ1-1|-
TGTGCCAGCAGTCCGGAGGAGGGACCTATCCCTGAAGCTTTCTTT
CASSPEEGPIPEAFF
>TRBV25-1|once|TRBJ2-7|-
TGTGCCAGCAGTCCCTCCCTCTCCTCTTACGAGCAGTACTTC
CASSPSLSSYEQYF
>TRBV6-4|-|TRBJ2-1|-
TGTGCCAGCAGTGCCCTCGACAGCAGCAATGAGCAGTTCTTC
CASSALDSSNEQFF
>TRBV7-2|-|TRBJ2-3|TRBD2
TGTGCCACCCGGACTAGCGGGAGAAGCACAGATACGCAGTATTTT
CATRTSGRSTDTQYF
>TRBV7-2|once|TRBJ2-7|TRBD2
TGTGCCAGCAGCTTAGGGAGCGGGGCCAGCTCCTACGAGCAGTACTTC
CASSLGSGASSYEQYF
>TRBV6-5|-|TRBJ1-4|TRBD1
TGTGCCAGCAGTTACACACAGGGGGATTGGGAAAAACTGTTTTTT
CASSYTQGDWEKLFF
>TRBV7-2|-|TRBJ2-7|-
TGTGCCAGCAGCCCTAGGGGCGGCTACGAGCAGTACTTC
CASSPRGGYEQYF
>TRBV4-1|-|TRBJ2-7|TRBD1
TGCGCCAGCAGCCAATCGACAGGGAACGAGCAGTACTTC
CASSQSTGNEQYF
>TRBV5-4|-|TRBJ2-1|TRBD2
TGTGCCAGCAGCTTACCGGGACTAGCGGGGAGAAGGGGCAATGAGCAGTTCTTC
CASSLPGLAGRRGNEQFF
>TRBV27|-|TRBJ2-1|-
TGTGCCACTTCGGAGGGGACCGACCCCTACAATGAGCAGTTCTTC
CATSEGTDPYNEQFF
>TRBV10-2|few|TRBJ2-2|TRBD1
TGCGCCAGCAGTGAGCTAAGGGACAGGGTGAGGGGGAACACCGGGGAGCTGTTTTTT
CASSELRDRVRGNTGELFF
>TRBV19|-|TRBJ1-4|TRBD1
TGTGCCAGTAGTATACGGGACAGATTTCGAGAAAAACTGTTTTTT
CASSIRDRFREKLFF
>TRBV2|few|TRBJ2-2|-
TGTGCCAGCAGTGAGGCCCGGGGTGGCGGGGAGCTGTTTTTT
CASSEARGGGELFF
>TRBV7-8|-|TRBJ2-7|TRBD1
TGTGCCAGCAGAGCCGGGACAGGGATGTACGAGCAGTACTTC
CASRAGTGMYEQYF
>TRBV18|few|TRBJ2-7|-
TGTGCCAGCTCACGGGGGGGCGGATCCTACGAGCAGTACTTC
CASSRGGGSYEQYF
>TRBV6-5|few|TRBJ2-7|-
TGTGCCAGCAGCCCTCCCGGGGACGAGCAGTACTTC
CASSPPGDEQYF
>TRBV4-1|-|TRBJ1-3|-
TGCGCCAGCAGCCAAGATGGGCGCTCTGGAAACACCATATATTTT
CASSQDGRSGNTIYF
>TRBV28|few|TRBJ2-7|TRBD2
TGTGCCAGCAGTTTTTCTAGCGGATTATACGAGCAGTACTTC
CASSFSSGLYEQYF
>TRBV20-1|-|TRBJ1-1|-
TGCAGTGCTGGCAGGGGTCCTGAAGCTTTCTTT
CSAGRGPEAFF
>TRBV11-2|-|TRBJ2-3|-
TGTGCCAGCAGCTTAGGTGGGGGACTCACAGATACGCAGTATTTT
CASSLGGGLTDTQYF
>TRBV28|-|TRBJ2-7|-
TGTGCCAGCACTTCGCTGCGCGAGCAGTACTTC
CASTSLREQYF
>TRBV5-1|-|TRBJ2-3|-
TGCGCCAGCAGTCCGGGAATCGGCATACGCACAGATACGCAGTATTTT
CASSPGIGIRTDTQYF